The present TCR beta chain was sequenced within a study of human T cells and chemical hapten exposure. The germline V gene encodes CDR1 MNHNY and CDR2 SVGAGI (reference sequence). The CDR3 runs 18 residues. Trimming shortened V by 2 bases and J by 0 bases, and 17 bases separated the two germline ends. As to time point: pre-sensitization, week 0. The sample's treatment: therapeutic diphenylcyclopropenone sensitization with weekly scalp DPC. This clonotype was detected ten times or more. Each CDR3 protein gets one entry after TCRdb re-called the RACE reads with MiXCR. The sample has 95,000 to 100,000 distinct CDR3 sequences, 9.5% to 14% seen once.

This sequence was found in a woman aged 55-75 years with alopecia areata. Some clones in this sample may be carry-over from other donors' samples. The rearrangement uses TRBV6-6 and TRBJ1-5, with a possible D match to TRBD1 (6 bases). The sample was whole blood, taken in connection with sensitization to the hapten diphenylcyclopropenone (DPC). The CDR3 nucleotides read TGTGCCAGCAGTTACCCACCAATTGGACAGTATAGCAATCAGCCCCAGCATTTT. It encodes CASSYPPIGQYSNQPQHF.